The rows below give T cell receptor beta chains drawn from one sample of a study of blood T cell repertoires in COVID-19. Clones were read by immunoSEQ multiplex PCR, and TCRdb kept only the in-frame ones, dropping some. Of under 300,000 clones listed, around 83% were seen once; the top ten hold 3.4%. The specimen was peripheral blood. The receptors derive from a woman under 30 with acute or convalescent COVID-19. Both conserved end residues are part of each CDR3. D genes are given only for firm matches. Clone size, where shown, is once, few, many, or a class for clones that have expanded.

TRBV5-1	-	-	TRBJ1-1	CASSAWGRLIEAFF	TGCGCCAGCAGCGCCTGGGGGAGGTTAATTGAAGCTTTCTTT
TRBV19	TRBD1	-	TRBJ1-2	CASSKGQVNYGYTF	TGTGCCAGTAGTAAGGGACAGGTTAACTATGGCTACACCTTC
TRBV6-5	-	-	TRBJ1-2	CASSYGRGYSYGYTF	TGTGCCAGCAGTTACGGGCGGGGTTACTCCTATGGCTACACCTTC
TRBV5-1	TRBD1	-	TRBJ2-7	CASSLTGTGLYEQYF	TGCGCCAGCAGCCTCACCGGGACAGGGCTCTACGAGCAGTACTTC
TRBV5-1	TRBD2	-	TRBJ2-6	CASSERLAGDSFAGANVLTF	TGCGCCAGCAGCGAAAGACTAGCGGGAGACTCCTTTGCTGGGGCCAACGTCCTGACTTTC
TRBV2	TRBD1	-	TRBJ2-7	CASSSGTGNEQYF	TGTGCCAGCAGCTCCGGGACAGGGAACGAGCAGTACTTC
TRBV18	TRBD1	-	TRBJ1-1	CASSPQGQGGTEAFF	TGTGCCAGCTCACCCCAGGGACAGGGGGGCACTGAAGCTTTCTTT
TRBV18	TRBD1	once	TRBJ1-2	CASSPRDRGGYTF	TGTGCCAGCTCACCCAGGGACAGGGGCGGCTACACCTTC
TRBV1	-	-	TRBJ2-2	CTSSQARRENTGELFF	TGCACCAGCAGCCAAGCGCGGCGGGAGAATACCGGGGAGCTGTTTTTT
TRBV9	TRBD1	-	TRBJ1-1	CASSEGRTGNTEAFF	TGTGCCAGCAGCGAGGGTCGGACAGGGAACACTGAAGCTTTCTTT
TRBV6-2/TRBV6-3	TRBD1	-	TRBJ2-3	CASSWTGTQYF	TGTGCCAGCAGCTGGACAGGGACGCAGTATTTT
TRBV11-2	TRBD2	-	TRBJ2-5	CASSATSGSYGETQYF	TGTGCCAGCAGCGCGACTAGCGGGAGCTACGGAGAGACCCAGTACTTC
TRBV5-1	TRBD1	-	TRBJ2-4	CASSEPLVRGLGKNIQYF	TGCGCCAGCAGCGAGCCCCTGGTCAGGGGGCTAGGCAAAAACATTCAGTACTTC
TRBV18	-	-	TRBJ1-3	CASSPTQRTETSGNTIYF	TGTGCCAGCTCACCTACACAGCGGACAGAAACCTCGGGAAACACCATATATTTT
TRBV6-5	-	-	TRBJ1-5	CASRAQLNQPQHF	TGTGCCAGCAGGGCACAGCTAAATCAGCCCCAGCATTTT
TRBV24-1	TRBD1	-	TRBJ1-4	CATSDPLAAGGGEKLFF	TGTGCCACCAGTGATCCCCTCGCGGCAGGGGGAGGTGAAAAACTGTTTTTT
TRBV19	-	-	TRBJ1-6	CASKPGENSPLHF	TGTGCCAGTAAGCCAGGGGAAAATTCACCCCTCCACTTT
TRBV7-9	-	-	TRBJ2-1	CASSLTSWDEQFF	TGTGCCAGCAGCTTAACTAGCTGGGATGAGCAGTTCTTC
TRBV28	-	-	TRBJ2-7	CASSSPTLSSYEQYF	TGTGCCAGCAGTTCCCCGACTCTCAGCTCCTACGAGCAGTACTTC
TRBV5-5	TRBD2	-	TRBJ2-5	CASSLGLAEEETQYF	TGTGCCAGCAGCTTGGGGCTAGCGGAGGAAGAGACCCAGTACTTC
TRBV3-1/TRBV3-2	TRBD2	once	TRBJ2-3	CASSPSLLAGGHTDTQYF	TGTGCCAGCAGCCCTTCATTACTAGCGGGAGGGCACACAGATACGCAGTATTTT
TRBV6-2/TRBV6-3	-	-	TRBJ2-7	CASSYSSGLSVIARHSYEQYF	TGTGCCAGCAGTTACTCGAGCGGGTTAAGCGTGATTGCAAGGCACTCCTACGAGCAGTACTTC
TRBV18	-	-	TRBJ1-1	CASSPPVRAGGREAFF	TGTGCCAGCTCACCACCAGTTCGGGCTGGGGGCCGTGAAGCTTTCTTT
TRBV5-1	TRBD1	-	TRBJ1-2	CASRARDRGGYTF	TGCGCCAGCAGGGCCCGGGACAGGGGCGGCTACACCTTC
TRBV6-5	TRBD1	once	TRBJ2-7	CASSQGQRGSYEQYF	TGTGCCAGCAGCCAGGGACAGAGGGGCTCCTACGAGCAGTACTTC
TRBV30	TRBD2	-	TRBJ2-2	CAWRGEGLLNTGELFF	TGTGCCTGGAGAGGCGAGGGACTACTAAACACCGGGGAGCTGTTTTTT
TRBV4-1	-	-	TRBJ2-5	CASSRDQETQYF	TGCGCCAGCAGCCGAGACCAAGAGACCCAGTACTTC
TRBV3-1/TRBV3-2	-	-	TRBJ1-1	CASSQQGFGAEAFF	TGTGCCAGCAGCCAGCAGGGCTTTGGCGCTGAAGCTTTCTTT
TRBV7-8	TRBD2	-	TRBJ2-5	CASSRLAEQETQYF	TGTGCCAGCAGCAGACTAGCGGAACAAGAGACCCAGTACTTC
TRBV27	TRBD1	once	TRBJ1-1	CASSFLGQGGTEAFF	TGTGCCAGCAGTTTCCTAGGACAGGGAGGCACTGAAGCTTTCTTT
TRBV28	TRBD2	-	TRBJ2-7	CASGEGGRFYEQYF	TGTGCCAGCGGCGAGGGCGGGAGGTTCTACGAGCAGTACTTC
TRBV5-4	TRBD2	many	TRBJ2-1	CASSWTSGTSSYNEQFF	TGTGCCAGCAGCTGGACTAGCGGGACCAGCTCCTACAATGAGCAGTTCTTC
TRBV5-6	-	-	TRBJ2-6	CASSLVRGSLGANVLTF	TGTGCCAGCAGCTTGGTCAGGGGATCGCTCGGGGCCAACGTCCTGACTTTC
TRBV7-8	TRBD1	-	TRBJ2-1	CASSLGGGTGGFYEQFF	TGTGCCAGCAGCCTAGGGGGCGGGACAGGGGGTTTCTATGAGCAGTTCTTC
TRBV30	TRBD1	-	TRBJ2-7	CAWSLVNVGQGVYEQYF	TGTGCCTGGAGCCTCGTCAACGTGGGACAGGGGGTATACGAGCAGTACTTC
TRBV4-2	-	-	TRBJ2-2	CASSLFVYQTQTGELFF	TGTGCCAGCAGCCTCTTCGTCTATCAAACCCAAACCGGGGAGCTGTTTTTT
TRBV16	-	-	TRBJ1-4	CASSLREKGNEKLFF	TGTGCCAGCAGCCTACGGGAAAAGGGTAATGAAAAACTGTTTTTT
TRBV4-3	-	-	TRBJ2-1	CASSQDGADAYYNEQFF	TGCGCCAGCAGCCAAGATGGGGCCGACGCCTACTACAATGAGCAGTTCTTC
TRBV19	TRBD1	-	TRBJ1-6	CASSNQGALSPLHF	TGTGCCAGTAGTAACCAGGGGGCGTTGTCACCCCTCCACTTT
TRBV6-5	-	-	TRBJ2-3	CASSHSGSTDTQYF	TGTGCCAGCAGTCATAGCGGTAGCACAGATACGCAGTATTTT
TRBV27	-	-	TRBJ1-2	CASSVFMGQVYGYTF	TGTGCCAGCAGCGTTTTTATGGGGCAGGTCTATGGCTACACCTTC
TRBV2	-	-	TRBJ1-5	CASSPSTYSNQPQHF	TGTGCCAGCAGCCCCTCAACTTATAGCAATCAGCCCCAGCATTTT
TRBV21-1	-	-	TRBJ1-1	CASSGRDRGQDTEAFF	TGTGCCAGCAGCGGGCGGGACAGGGGGCAGGACACTGAAGCTTTCTTT
TRBV10-3	TRBD1	few	TRBJ1-4	CAIRPGQGSVEKLFF	TGTGCCATCAGACCCGGACAGGGTAGTGTGGAAAAACTGTTTTTT
TRBV19	-	-	TRBJ1-5	CASRAPPNQPQHF	TGTGCCAGTAGAGCACCGCCTAATCAGCCCCAGCATTTT
TRBV28	-	-	TRBJ1-5	CASNEGFIQPQHF	TGTGCCAGCAACGAGGGTTTTATTCAGCCCCAGCATTTT
TRBV7-8	TRBD1	-	TRBJ1-4	CASSQRQGRNEKLFF	TGTGCCAGCAGCCAACGACAGGGCCGGAATGAAAAACTGTTTTTT
TRBV27	-	-	TRBJ1-1	CASSLTLRNTEAFF	TGTGCCAGCAGTTTAACCCTGAGGAACACTGAAGCTTTCTTT
TRBV18	-	-	TRBJ1-4	CASSLSSTNEKLFF	TGTGCCAGCTCACTTTCCTCAACTAATGAAAAACTGTTTTTT
TRBV5-6	-	-	TRBJ2-1	CASSPAGGEQFF	TGTGCCAGCAGTCCAGCCGGGGGAGAGCAGTTCTTC
TRBV7-2	-	-	TRBJ2-2	CASSLGLAGELFF	TGTGCCAGCAGCTTAGGACTAGCCGGGGAGCTGTTTTTT
TRBV12-3/TRBV12-4	-	-	TRBJ1-5	CASSGRAQHF	TGTGCCAGCAGCGGTCGGGCCCAGCATTTT
TRBV27	-	-	TRBJ1-1	CATRGWSTEAFF	TGTGCCACCAGGGGTTGGAGCACTGAAGCTTTCTTT